One TCR beta chain is described in this entry. The specificity of this receptor is unknown. No much larger clone is present one base from it, and per-base qualities are unavailable. Reading the label with the study, this specimen's time point is: about 28 days (+/-7) after the second vaccine dose. AZD1222 recipients given second doses at about 4 weeks or at about 12 weeks were pooled, since spike-specific TCR depth and breadth were not found to differ between the two schedules. The vaccinee samples were drawn from two UK trials, COV001 and COV002, one of which was a single-blind randomized controlled phase 2/3 trial testing AZD1222 (ChAdOx1 nCoV-19) in healthy adults. For TCRbeta chain sequencing, PBMC samples were collected from trial participants at day 0 and at day 28 after the second dose. The CDR3 regions of human TCRbeta chains were analyzed by immunosequencing. The study's processing was this. TCRs in the repertoires were matched against a reference library of SARS-CoV-2-specific TCRs that had been generated with the MIRA antigen-specificity platform. Breadth meant the fraction of unique TCRs that were SARS-CoV-2-associated, whereas depth meant the fraction of total T cells that were SARS-CoV-2-associated. Using the MIRA data, each spike-specific TCR was mapped to the spike region that the TCR reacts to and placed in a CD4 or CD8 class. Log10-transformed breadth and depth values were compared by one-way ANOVA with Sidak's multiple comparisons tests. In its TCRdb copy, this immuneACCESS table keeps in-frame sequences only and misses some clones. Where compared with another copy, unresolved V genes explain less than half of these, and the others have no known cause. Clone size and V and J calls were adopted from that table, with D and trimming inferred from the DNA. Recorded for this sample are some 190,000 clones; over 90% of them occurred a single time. Of the sample, roughly 2% falls within the top ten clones.

This specimen belongs to a study of T cell responses to AZD1222 COVID-19 vaccine (dated by TCRdb to 2020 to 2022). In the study overall: A total of just over 230 trial participants underwent TCR sequencing, of whom approximately 200 had received two doses of AZD1222 and approximately 26 had received two doses of the MenACWY control vaccine. Trial participants were enrolled into age subgroups of 18-55, 56-69 and 70-plus years, which contained about 150, 28 and 57 TCR-sequenced participants, respectively. What the authors observed across the whole study: Because no samples from the day 14 peak response were available, repertoires could be characterized only after the peak T cell response. In the small 56-69-year group, the increase in depth fell short of significance, most likely because of low power. Conclusions about previously exposed vaccinees are limited because only six or seven AZD1222 recipients were SARS-CoV-2 seropositive at baseline. After two AZD1222 doses, both the breadth and the depth of spike-specific TCRs were significantly higher than at day 0 and than in MenACWY recipients. Reportedly, almost half of the unique spike-specific TCRs recognized epitopes lying outside the regions that are mutated in the B.1.351 and B.1.1.7 variants. CD4 TCRs associated with the vaccine covered the entire spike protein, and the dominant responses were in regions 160-218 and 743-854. Most participants were white British and females outnumbered males, and the authors suggested that clonal diversity may have been underestimated.

From the cysteine up to the phenylalanine, the CDR3 has a length of 12 residues. Only the CDR3 part of the read is kept: 36 bases, read in frame from the first base. CDR1 and CDR2, looked up from the germline V gene, are LGHNT and FRNRAP. V is clipped by 2 bases and J by 7 bases, and the sequence between their germline boundaries is 8 bases long. The sequence is built from TRBV12-5 and TRBJ1-2, with no D gene named confidently. The sample in question was peripheral blood, obtained 28 days after the second AZD1222 dose. This sequence was found in an adult who received the AZD1222 COVID-19 vaccine. The base sequence is TGTGCTAGTGGTTTGCCAACAAGTGGCTACACCTTC. It is translated as CASGLPTSGYTF.